This is a list of T cell receptor beta chains from one sample in a study of PD-L1 blockade in urothelial cancer. Sequenced by immunoSEQ multiplex PCR; TCRdb stores in-frame clones only, minus some. The repertoire consists of 65,000 to 80,000 clones, with 80% to 90% occurring once and the leading ten covering 4.7%. The input for sequencing was PBMCs, taken around atezolizumab (anti-PD-L1) treatment. These receptor sequences come from a man in his 70s with urothelial cancer. CDR3s include the opening cysteine and the closing phenylalanine or tryptophan. The order of the fields is V gene, D gene, clone size, J gene, CDR3 protein. A D gene is named only where the DNA matches it firmly. The size field is filled for only some rows; it gives once, few, many or a size class.

v_call: TRBV11-2; d_call: -; clone_size: -; j_call: TRBJ1-5; cdr3_aa: CASSSDSSNQPQHF
v_call: TRBV19; d_call: TRBD1; clone_size: -; j_call: TRBJ2-5; cdr3_aa: CASSIDSGQGETQYF
v_call: TRBV28; d_call: TRBD2; clone_size: -; j_call: TRBJ2-7; cdr3_aa: CGQRGPPGSHSYEQYF
v_call: TRBV19; d_call: TRBD2; clone_size: -; j_call: TRBJ2-1; cdr3_aa: CASSITGLAGLNEQFF
v_call: TRBV2; d_call: TRBD1; clone_size: -; j_call: TRBJ2-2; cdr3_aa: CASSEEAGGNGGELFF
v_call: TRBV19; d_call: TRBD2; clone_size: -; j_call: TRBJ2-7; cdr3_aa: CASSIQSGAIYEQYF
v_call: TRBV27; d_call: TRBD2; clone_size: -; j_call: TRBJ2-5; cdr3_aa: CASSTRLAGSQETQYF
v_call: TRBV7-3; d_call: -; clone_size: -; j_call: TRBJ2-2; cdr3_aa: CASSLEANTGELFF
v_call: TRBV6-1; d_call: TRBD1; clone_size: few; j_call: TRBJ2-7; cdr3_aa: CATRQGTGSEEQYF
v_call: TRBV28; d_call: -; clone_size: -; j_call: TRBJ1-3; cdr3_aa: CASSLRGRGSGNTIYF
v_call: TRBV5-5; d_call: TRBD1; clone_size: -; j_call: TRBJ2-2; cdr3_aa: CASSLPWGQGTGELFF
v_call: TRBV6-1; d_call: -; clone_size: once; j_call: TRBJ2-7; cdr3_aa: CASRMTELSYEQYF
v_call: TRBV29-1; d_call: -; clone_size: -; j_call: TRBJ2-3; cdr3_aa: CSVETRRDTQYF
v_call: TRBV30; d_call: -; clone_size: few; j_call: TRBJ2-4; cdr3_aa: CAWGGAKNIQYF
v_call: TRBV5-1; d_call: TRBD2; clone_size: -; j_call: TRBJ2-2; cdr3_aa: CASSLRRETFTGELFF
v_call: TRBV6-6; d_call: -; clone_size: -; j_call: TRBJ2-4; cdr3_aa: CASSYLASEAKNIQYF
v_call: TRBV5-4; d_call: TRBD1; clone_size: few; j_call: TRBJ1-2; cdr3_aa: CASTQERQGSYGYTF
v_call: TRBV27; d_call: TRBD1; clone_size: -; j_call: TRBJ2-5; cdr3_aa: CASSFIRDRGETQYF
v_call: TRBV29-1; d_call: -; clone_size: -; j_call: TRBJ1-5; cdr3_aa: CSVEEQGGGPQHF
v_call: TRBV13; d_call: TRBD2; clone_size: -; j_call: TRBJ2-4; cdr3_aa: CASSTGTSVNIQYF
v_call: TRBV9; d_call: TRBD2; clone_size: -; j_call: TRBJ2-3; cdr3_aa: CASSVDVDPGAGIRTDTQYF
v_call: TRBV5-6; d_call: TRBD1; clone_size: -; j_call: TRBJ1-1; cdr3_aa: CASRQDRLNTEAFF
v_call: TRBV19; d_call: -; clone_size: -; j_call: TRBJ2-1; cdr3_aa: CASSGAPLYNEQFF
v_call: TRBV4-1; d_call: TRBD2; clone_size: -; j_call: TRBJ2-1; cdr3_aa: CASSQDLGTMVAQFF
v_call: TRBV11-2; d_call: -; clone_size: -; j_call: TRBJ2-7; cdr3_aa: CASSPRPYEQYF
v_call: TRBV5-1; d_call: TRBD2; clone_size: -; j_call: TRBJ2-3; cdr3_aa: CASSLDGREGATQYF
v_call: TRBV2; d_call: -; clone_size: -; j_call: TRBJ2-2; cdr3_aa: CASSLSYTGELFF
v_call: TRBV4-1; d_call: TRBD1; clone_size: -; j_call: TRBJ1-5; cdr3_aa: CASSPTGVGQPQHF
v_call: TRBV27; d_call: -; clone_size: few; j_call: TRBJ1-5; cdr3_aa: CASSSSGQFYSNQPQHF
v_call: TRBV5-1; d_call: -; clone_size: -; j_call: TRBJ1-1; cdr3_aa: CASSIRQSTEAFF
v_call: TRBV6-5; d_call: TRBD2; clone_size: -; j_call: TRBJ2-1; cdr3_aa: CASSYSSGRTNEQFF
v_call: TRBV5-4; d_call: -; clone_size: -; j_call: TRBJ1-1; cdr3_aa: CASSSKQGANTEAFF
v_call: TRBV6-6; d_call: TRBD1; clone_size: -; j_call: TRBJ1-3; cdr3_aa: CASSYPGQGGENTIYF
v_call: TRBV27; d_call: TRBD2; clone_size: -; j_call: TRBJ2-3; cdr3_aa: CASSLKRGQGDTQYF
v_call: TRBV28; d_call: TRBD2; clone_size: -; j_call: TRBJ2-7; cdr3_aa: CASNPHSGSYEQYF
v_call: TRBV27; d_call: -; clone_size: -; j_call: TRBJ2-7; cdr3_aa: CASGSQGPSYEQYF
v_call: TRBV28; d_call: -; clone_size: -; j_call: TRBJ1-4; cdr3_aa: CASSLPLGGWGENEKLFF
v_call: TRBV5-1; d_call: TRBD2; clone_size: -; j_call: TRBJ2-5; cdr3_aa: CASSFTSGRAGETQYF
v_call: TRBV9; d_call: -; clone_size: -; j_call: TRBJ1-1; cdr3_aa: CASSATGSTEAFF
v_call: TRBV10-1; d_call: TRBD1; clone_size: few; j_call: TRBJ2-1; cdr3_aa: CASSESVTGSDEQFF
v_call: TRBV4-1; d_call: -; clone_size: -; j_call: TRBJ2-5; cdr3_aa: CASSQLPRETQYF
v_call: TRBV7-7; d_call: -; clone_size: -; j_call: TRBJ2-1; cdr3_aa: CASSQNSGSEQFF
v_call: TRBV7-2; d_call: -; clone_size: once; j_call: TRBJ2-7; cdr3_aa: CASSRHQFRGASYEQYF
v_call: TRBV27; d_call: -; clone_size: -; j_call: TRBJ2-7; cdr3_aa: CASSLFPQSYEQYF
v_call: TRBV11-2; d_call: TRBD1; clone_size: -; j_call: TRBJ2-2; cdr3_aa: CASRRGLSGTGELFF
v_call: TRBV11-2; d_call: TRBD2; clone_size: -; j_call: TRBJ2-7; cdr3_aa: CASSSPSGRPGRPEQYF
v_call: TRBV19; d_call: TRBD2; clone_size: -; j_call: TRBJ2-1; cdr3_aa: CASRTSGAGSYNEQFF
v_call: TRBV6-1; d_call: -; clone_size: -; j_call: TRBJ1-5; cdr3_aa: CASSETGGAAQPQHF
v_call: TRBV7-2; d_call: -; clone_size: -; j_call: TRBJ2-7; cdr3_aa: CASSFVDSSEQYF
v_call: TRBV23-1; d_call: -; clone_size: -; j_call: TRBJ1-1; cdr3_aa: CASSQPPYPGGEAFF
v_call: TRBV27; d_call: -; clone_size: -; j_call: TRBJ2-7; cdr3_aa: CASSLRGYEQYF
v_call: TRBV9; d_call: TRBD1; clone_size: -; j_call: TRBJ1-2; cdr3_aa: CASSSGQALLGDYGYTF
v_call: TRBV27; d_call: -; clone_size: -; j_call: TRBJ2-3; cdr3_aa: CASSLNSRTDTQYF
v_call: TRBV11-2; d_call: -; clone_size: -; j_call: TRBJ2-5; cdr3_aa: CASSALMQTQYF
v_call: TRBV19; d_call: TRBD1; clone_size: once; j_call: TRBJ2-2; cdr3_aa: CASSNSPGTGFTGELFF
v_call: TRBV7-3; d_call: TRBD1; clone_size: -; j_call: TRBJ1-1; cdr3_aa: CASSLNPGQPNTEAFF
v_call: TRBV13; d_call: -; clone_size: -; j_call: TRBJ1-2; cdr3_aa: CASSGSQGSVGGYTF